This TCR beta chain was identified in a study of CD8 T cells in Susac syndrome. With V trimmed by 2 bases and J by 8 bases, 4 bases remained unmatched. Germline assignment: CDR1 MNHEY and CDR2 SVGAGI. This CDR3 has 14 residues. After extraction with the RNeasy kit, about 0.5 to 1 ug of the RNA was reverse transcribed using random hexamers. Across 54 Vbeta and 13 Jbeta, immunoSEQ multiplex PCR amplified TCR beta CDR3. MiXCR, run by TCRdb on the immunoSEQ multiplex PCR reads, gives a single entry per CDR3 protein. Of 120,000 or so distinct CDR3 sequences in the sample, approximately 94% were seen once. Sequencing of TCR beta covered CD8+ and CD4+ T cells obtained from blood. Controls were healthy donors chosen to match patients in age and sex. Negative magnetic isolation gave CD8+ and CD4+ cells; FACS enriched CD8+ TEMRA.

The chain employs TRBV6-5 and TRBJ2-7, with 12 bases fitting TRBD1. The sequencing sample was made of CD4+ T cells from PBMCs. The clonotype was recovered from a human donor in good health. The chain's CDR3 is CASSYPGQGAQQYF. Here the CDR3 DNA reads TGTGCCAGCAGTTACCCGGGACAGGGGGCACAGCAGTACTTC.